This TCR beta chain was recorded in a study of long-term antiretroviral therapy in people with HIV (dated by TCRdb to the early 2020s). Background for the entire study: The earliest samples were collected roughly a decade before the 2015 WHO recommendation for immediate ART, at a time when ART was usually postponed until CD4 counts fell. About 35% of the 30 participants with HIV were female. No cross-contamination during QIAcube processing was seen in test extractions of a monoclonal T-cell line run alongside a few dozen polyclonal samples. The cohort contributed over 150 cryopreserved PBMC samples from about 30 adults with confirmed HIV infection, collected serially over a mean of around 6 years (range 1-12). Whether ART initiation and durable HIV suppression were associated with changes in peripheral blood TRB repertoire composition and diversity was tested in a retrospective serial study.

V loses 0 bases, J loses 6 bases, and the germline ends lie 13 bases apart. According to the germline V gene, CDR1 reads SGHAT and CDR2 reads FQNNGV. The CDR3 has 15 amino acids, counting the end cysteine and phenylalanine. The read is trimmed to its CDR3 DNA, 45 bases read in frame from base 1. Inclusion was restricted to participants for whom at least one PBMC sample before ART initiation and at least two post-ART samples were available. All participants with HIV were treated in the United States of America. Before DNA extraction, cryopreserved samples of roughly 0.95-10 million PBMC were thawed and washed. At the time of the earliest PBMC sample, participants with HIV were aged between about 23 and 54 years. PBMC samples from each participant spanned 1-4 timepoints before ART initiation and 2-8 timepoints after ART initiation, with a median of 7 samples. For every participant, serial HIV viral load, CD4+ T-cell count, ART history and demographic data were obtained. Genomic DNA was extracted from unsorted PBMC with a Qiagen kit on a QIAcube, processed in batches of 12 samples.

General findings and caveats noted by the study authors: Limited PBMC availability meant only the TCR beta chain was sequenced, without alpha chain pairing. Narrower CDR3 length ranges were observed in HIV repertoires than in controls, and an antigen-experienced repertoire with only a slight naive shift after ART was suggested by the network structure. Inferences about post-ART repertoire changes are limited because no data were available on ART adherence, viral resistance or therapy changes. The samples span the years 2004 to 2017, and the ART regimens used may be less effective than current regimens. The repertoire was dominated across all time points by expanded TRB clones identified before ART initiation, although this dominance was seen to fluctuate and to decrease in many PLHIV after ART. Starting ART was linked to a significant rise in TRB diversity, yet even with long-term ART the diversity remained significantly lower than in transplant donor controls. Because cell numbers in pre-ART samples were limited, unsorted PBMC were profiled instead of sorted CD4+ and CD8+ T cells.

The immunoSEQ hsTCRB v3.0 assay was used at survey level resolution to sequence the TRB variable region. TRB sequencing targeted a depth of about 40,000-50,000 T-cell genomes per sample. An Illumina MiSeq with a v3 150-cycle kit was used to sequence the pooled TRB libraries. As for the authors' bioinformatics: Repertoire analysis was run in R within a reproducible Nextflow workflow that covered QC, data transformation and analysis. LymphoSeq2, an R package for AIRR-Seq data exploration, was used to implement custom analyses. After excluding several samples that yielded fewer than 5000 total TRB sequences, approximately 180 HIV repertoires remained for analysis. Among the approximately 190 retained HIV repertoires, approximately 61 were collected before ART initiation and 120 to 140 after ART initiation. Repertoires were downsampled to 5000 TRB nucleotide sequences, with summary statistics averaged over 100 downsampling iterations. Only TRB sequences with CDR3 regions of at least seven amino acids were retained for analysis. A Shannon entropy-derived clonality score and the Gini coefficient were used to measure diversity. Repertoire networks linked the top 5000 CDR3 amino acid sequences whenever two sequences differed by an edit distance of one. GLIPH2 predicted antigen specificity groups and MHC restriction for TRB CDR3 amino acid sequences. To flag known CMV, EBV, HIV or tissue antigen associations, CDR3 amino acid sequences were matched against VDJdb and McPAS-TCR. Pre-ART, post-ART and control groups were compared with Wilcoxon signed-rank tests and Holm-Bonferroni correction. The source is immuneACCESS, and TCRdb retained only in-frame sequences with V and J called. Part of the clones is not carried over; for the studies checked, unresolved V genes explain less than half of this, and the remainder is unexplained. That table gives V, J and clone size, and the DNA gave D and trimming. The sample records some 8,900 clones, around 70% of which are singletons. The top ten clonotypes cover about 19% of the sample.

A word on this clone: This clone's antigen is unknown. No base quality values were provided; no much bigger clone lies one nucleotide off.

The source was unsorted PBMCs, collected 1.8 years before starting antiretroviral therapy. The sequence joins TRBV11-2 to TRBJ2-3; the D gene cannot be named for sure. The receptor was isolated from a man aged 35 to 55 with HIV. The CDR3 protein: CASSLDVPFRDTQYF. The nucleotides read TGTGCCAGCAGCTTAGATGTGCCGTTCCGGGATACGCAGTATTTT.